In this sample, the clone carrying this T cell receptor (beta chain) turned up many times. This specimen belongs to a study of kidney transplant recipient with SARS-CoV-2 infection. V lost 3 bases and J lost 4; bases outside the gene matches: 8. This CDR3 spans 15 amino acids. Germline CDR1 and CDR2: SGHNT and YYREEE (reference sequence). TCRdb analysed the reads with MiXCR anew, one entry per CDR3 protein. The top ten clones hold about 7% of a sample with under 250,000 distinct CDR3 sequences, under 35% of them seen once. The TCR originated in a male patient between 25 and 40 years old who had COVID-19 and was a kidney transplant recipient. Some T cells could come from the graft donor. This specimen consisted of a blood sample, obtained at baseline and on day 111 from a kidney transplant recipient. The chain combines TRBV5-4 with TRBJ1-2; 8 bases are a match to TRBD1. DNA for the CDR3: TGTGCCAGCAGCTCCGCGCAGGGGGCGGGCTATGGCTACACCTTC. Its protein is CASSSAQGAGYGYTF.